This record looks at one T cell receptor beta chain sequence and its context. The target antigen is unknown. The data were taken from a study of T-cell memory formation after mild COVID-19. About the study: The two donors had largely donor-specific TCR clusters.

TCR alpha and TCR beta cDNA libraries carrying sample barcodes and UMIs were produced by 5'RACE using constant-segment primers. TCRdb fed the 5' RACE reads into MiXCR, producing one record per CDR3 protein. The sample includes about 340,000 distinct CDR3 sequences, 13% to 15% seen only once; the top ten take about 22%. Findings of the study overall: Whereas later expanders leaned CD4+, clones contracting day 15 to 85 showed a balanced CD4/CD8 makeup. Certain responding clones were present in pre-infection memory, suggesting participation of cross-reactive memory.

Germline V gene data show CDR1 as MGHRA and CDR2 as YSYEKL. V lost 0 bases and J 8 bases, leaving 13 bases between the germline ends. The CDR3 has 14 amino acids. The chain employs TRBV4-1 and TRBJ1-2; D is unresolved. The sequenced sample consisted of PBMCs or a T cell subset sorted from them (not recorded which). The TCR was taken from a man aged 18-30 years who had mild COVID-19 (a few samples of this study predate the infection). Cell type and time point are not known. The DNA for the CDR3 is TGCGCCAGCAGCCAAGATATAGGGAGGAGGGGCTACACCTTC. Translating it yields CASSQDIGRRGYTF.